These 31 T cell receptor beta chains were sequenced from one sample in a study of blood T cell repertoires in COVID-19 (dated by TCRdb to the early 2020s). Library preparation used the immunoSEQ multiplex PCR assay. Held by TCRdb, this immuneACCESS table contains in-frame sequences only and omits some clones. Under half of the omission traces to an unresolved V gene where checked; the cause of the rest is unknown. This sample lists roughly 130,000 clones; around 87% were detected once. Approximately 3.3% of the sample lies in the top ten. The sequencing input was peripheral blood. The receptors were sampled from a woman aged 55-70 years with acute or convalescent COVID-19.

V and J are TRBV5-1 and TRBJ2-5; D might be TRBD2 (5 bases). V lost 4 bases, J lost 5 bases, and 15 bases lay in between. Germline lookup yields CDR1 SGHRS and CDR2 YFSETQ. This CDR3 comprises 14 residues. The CDR3 DNA sequence: TGCGCCAGCAGCGAGGGCGCTAGTCGGGAGACCCAGTACTTC. This sequence encodes CASSEGASRETQYF.

This chain connects TRBV12-5 to TRBJ2-3; D ambiguous. Germline-derived CDR1 and CDR2 are LGHNT and FRNRAP. V gave up 1 base and J gave up 1 base, with 12 bases separating them. This CDR3 region has 16 residues. As DNA, the CDR3 is TGTGCTAGTGGTTTGGGATTGTCCCCGGGCACAGATACGCAGTATTTT. It encodes CASGLGLSPGTDTQYF.

The rearrangement uses TRBV2 and TRBJ1-4; D might be TRBD1 (5 bases). Germline V gives CDR1 SNHLY, CDR2 FYNNEI. Trimming removed 4 bases at V and 7 bases at J, with 16 bases between. The CDR3 length is 15 residues. CDR3 nucleotides: TGTGCCAGCAGTGGGCCCCTTGGGGCGAGTGAAAAACTGTTTTTT. Translating it yields CASSGPLGASEKLFF.

The rearrangement links TRBV2 to TRBJ1-2; TRBD1 is a possible D gene (5 bases). With 2 bases removed from V and 4 bases from J, the gap between germline ends came to 11 bases. The CDR3 extends over 14 amino acids. Germline CDR1 reads SNHLY; CDR2 reads FYNNEI. The CDR3 sequence: CASSESRDRYGYTF. As DNA, the CDR3 is TGTGCCAGCAGTGAATCCAGGGATCGCTATGGCTACACCTTC.

The genes are TRBV3-1 (or the pseudogene TRBV3-2) and TRBJ1-1, with a weak D call TRBD1 (5 bases). The CDR3 runs 14 residues. The V end lost 7 bases, the J end lost 5 bases, and 17 bases lay between the germline ends. Germline V gene sequence: CDR1 LGHDT, CDR2 YNNKEL (reference sequence). The CDR3, as DNA: TGTGCCAGCACCCCACCCTGGGGGAGGACTGAAGCTTTCTTT. This codes for CASTPPWGRTEAFF.

This clone came up once. This chain links TRBV11-2 with TRBJ2-7, with D tentatively TRBD1 (5 bases). This CDR3 is 13 amino acids long. From germline, CDR1 is SGHAT and CDR2 FQNNGV. Trimming pared 5 bases from V and 3 bases from J, leaving 11 bases between. The CDR3: CASSLQESYEQYV. CDR3 sequence (DNA): TGTGCCAGCAGCCTACAGGAGAGCTACGAGCAGTACGTC.

This chain uses TRBV28 with TRBJ2-7; 11 bases are a match to TRBD2. The CDR3 has 16 residues. CDR1 is MDHEN, CDR2 SYDVKM, per germline. V lost 6 bases to trimming and J lost 1 base; unmatched junction nucleotides: 8. Here the CDR3 reads CASRRPLAGASYEQYF. CDR3 nucleotides: TGTGCCAGCAGACGACCACTAGCGGGAGCTTCCTACGAGCAGTACTTC.

V is TRBV13 and J is TRBJ1-6, with 10 bases identical to TRBD1. In germline, CDR1 is PRHDT, CDR2 FYEKMQ (reference sequence). The CDR3 runs to 15 residues. The J segment lost 7 bases and the V segment lost 5 bases, leaving 5 bases of the junction unmatched. In DNA, the CDR3 is TGTGCCAGCAGCGAAGGGACAGGGGAGAATTCACCCCTCCACTTT. It encodes CASSEGTGENSPLHF.

V is TRBV18 and J is TRBJ1-1; perhaps TRBD1 as D (6 bases). Deletions cut 1 base from V and 6 bases from J, with 12 bases between. Per the germline V gene, CDR1 is KGHSH and CDR2 is LQKENI. The CDR3 is 14 residues long. The CDR3 reads CASSPRGPPPEAFF. DNA for the CDR3: TGTGCCAGCTCACCACGGGGGCCGCCCCCTGAAGCTTTCTTT.

The rearrangement links TRBV18 to TRBJ2-7; 7 nucleotides align to TRBD2. Trimming cost V 0 bases and J 5 bases; bases outside gene matches: 10. CDR3 length equals 16 residues. Germline V gene sequence: CDR1 KGHSH, CDR2 LQKENI. The CDR3 DNA is TGTGCCAGCTCACCACCGATGGGGGGAGGGGTCAACGAGCAGTACGTC. Its translation: CASSPPMGGGVNEQYV.

The chain links TRBV19 to TRBJ2-7, with 11 bases lining up with TRBD2. Looked up from germline, CDR1 is LNHDA and CDR2 is SQIVND (reference sequence). The CDR3 sequence is 15 residues long. J lost 4 bases, V lost 1 base, and 3 bases had no gene match. DNA of the CDR3: TGTGCCAGTAGTATAGGACTAGCGGGATATTACGAGCAGTACTTC. This encodes CASSIGLAGYYEQYF. The full variable domain, rest sourced from reference TRBV19 and TRBJ2-7, is DGGITQSPKYLFRKEGQNVTLSCEQNLNHDAMYWYRQDPGQGLRLIYYSQIVNDFQKGDIAEGYSVSREKKESFPLTVTSAQKNPTAFYLCASSIGLAGYYEQYFGPGTRLTVT.

This clone appeared once. This rearrangement joins TRBV14 to TRBJ1-3; D perhaps matches TRBD1 (5 bases). The CDR3 runs 18 residues. The germline gives CDR1 SGHDN, CDR2 FVKESK. Trimming took 0 bases from V and 0 from J, leaving 15 bases between them. The CDR3: CASSQDYAGLRSGNTIYF. CDR3 nucleotide sequence: TGTGCCAGCAGCCAAGATTATGCGGGACTGCGCTCTGGAAACACCATATATTTT.

The chain recombines TRBV19 with TRBJ2-2; D remains ambiguous. The CDR3 has 15 residues. Trimming pared 8 bases from V and 0 bases from J, leaving 13 bases between. The germline gives CDR1 LNHDA, CDR2 SQIVND (reference sequence). CDR3: CASDDSFPNTGELFF. The CDR3 DNA follows: TGTGCCAGTGACGACTCCTTTCCGAACACCGGGGAGCTGTTTTTT.

The genes are TRBV7-9 and TRBJ2-3, with TRBD2 matching over 11 bases. V lost 4 bases to trimming and J lost 3 bases; unmatched junction nucleotides: 3. Germline values: CDR1 SEHNR, CDR2 FQNEAQ (reference sequence). This CDR3 has 15 amino acids. The CDR3 DNA reads as TGTGCCAGCAGCTCGACTAGCGGGATTACAGATACGCAGTATTTT. This translates into CASSSTSGITDTQYF.

The chain has TRBV11-2 and TRBJ1-1; D possibly corresponds to TRBD1 (6 bases). The germline V gene encodes CDR1 SGHAT and CDR2 FQNNGV. V lost 5 bases to trimming and J lost 4 bases, with 20 bases between them. The CDR3 contains 16 residues. The CDR3 DNA is TGTGCCAGCAGCCCACCGGGGGGCCTTTACATCACTGAAGCTTTCTTT. It specifies CASSPPGGLYITEAFF.

The chain combines TRBV6-1 with TRBJ2-1; no definite D call. The CDR3 loop spans 15 amino acids. Trimming left V 0 bases short and J 0 bases short, with 6 bases between. The V gene's germline CDR1 is MNHNS and CDR2 SASEGT. The CDR3 nucleotides are TGTGCCAGCAGTGAAGCACCAGGCTCCTACAATGAGCAGTTCTTC. This gives the protein CASSEAPGSYNEQFF.

This chain joins TRBV11-2 and TRBJ2-1; tentatively, D is TRBD2 (5 bases). CDR1 is SGHAT, CDR2 FQNNGV, per germline. CDR3 size: 16 residues. V dropped 1 base and J dropped 0 bases, with 10 bases sitting between them. The CDR3 DNA follows: TGTGCCAGCAGCTTAGCCCTAGCCAGCTCCTACAATGAGCAGTTCTTC. Translated, it gives CASSLALASSYNEQFF.

The chain has TRBV2 and TRBJ2-5; 14 bases align to TRBD2. Germline CDR1 reads SNHLY; CDR2 reads FYNNEI. The CDR3 sequence is 13 residues long. Trimming took 10 bases from V and 3 from J; bases not matched to a gene: 1. This CDR3 is CATTSGREETQYF. In nucleotides, the CDR3 is TGTGCCACGACTAGCGGGAGGGAAGAGACCCAGTACTTC.

The chain has TRBV5-1 and TRBJ2-5, with 7 bases fitting TRBD2. With 2 bases clipped from V and 1 base from J, the junction kept 8 bases outside the gene matches. Per germline, CDR1 SGHRS and CDR2 YFSETQ. The CDR3 covers 16 residues. CDR3 nucleotide sequence: TGCGCCAGCAGCTTAGCACTGGCTAGCGGCCAAGAGACCCAGTACTTC. Residues: CASSLALASGQETQYF. Full variable domain (rest looked up from reference TRBV5-1 and TRBJ2-5): KAGVTQTPRYLIKTRGQQVTLSCSPISGHRSVSWYQQTPGQGLQFLFEYFSETQRNKGNFPGRFSGRQFSNSRSEMNVSTLELGDSALYLCASSLALASGQETQYFGPGTRLLVL.

The rearrangement joins TRBV2 to TRBJ1-5, with TRBD1 as a possible D gene (6 bases). Germline-derived CDR1 and CDR2 are SNHLY and FYNNEI. The CDR3 runs 12 residues. Trimming pared 7 bases from V and 6 bases from J, leaving 10 bases between. CDR3 sequence reads: CASTVGGQPQHF. CDR3 nucleotide sequence: TGTGCCAGCACGGTAGGGGGTCAGCCCCAGCATTTT.

The rearrangement links TRBV3-1 (or the pseudogene TRBV3-2) to TRBJ1-3; no clear D gene. CDR1 LGHDT and CDR2 YNNKEL come from the germline V gene (reference sequence). V gave up 4 bases and J gave up 4 bases, with 8 bases separating them. The CDR3 loop spans 13 amino acids. CDR3 residues: CASSPQEGNTIYF. As DNA, the CDR3 is TGTGCCAGCAGCCCGCAAGAGGGAAACACCATATATTTT.

V gene TRBV27 combines with J gene TRBJ1-4; D might be TRBD1 (5 bases). The CDR3 is made up of 15 amino acids. V shed 4 bases and J shed 10 bases, with 19 bases lying between them. Germline lookup yields CDR1 MNHEY and CDR2 SMNVEV (reference sequence). As DNA, the CDR3 is TGTGCCAGCAGTTCCCAGGGAACTCCCGGGGGAAAACTGTTTTTT. Amino acids: CASSSQGTPGGKLFF.

V gene TRBV3-1 (or the pseudogene TRBV3-2) combines with J gene TRBJ1-1; a weak D match, TRBD1 (6 bases). The CDR3 loop spans 14 amino acids. From germline, CDR1 is LGHDT and CDR2 YNNKEL (reference sequence). Deletions cut 6 bases from V and 5 bases from J, with 16 bases between. CDR3 in amino acids: CASRKQGRDTEAFF. The CDR3 region has the DNA TGTGCCAGCAGGAAACAGGGAAGAGATACTGAAGCTTTCTTT.

This chain connects TRBV28 to TRBJ2-7, with D possibly TRBD1 on 5 matching bases. The CDR3 contains 15 residues. V lost 6 bases to trimming and J lost 5 bases, with 20 bases between them. Germline V gives CDR1 MDHEN, CDR2 SYDVKM. The CDR3 loop reads CASSPQVIRSDEQYF. DNA for the CDR3: TGTGCCAGCAGCCCACAGGTAATTCGATCGGACGAGCAGTACTTC.

This chain links TRBV4-1 with TRBJ2-2; D may be TRBD2 (7 bases). V was clipped by 0 bases and J by 7 bases, with 18 bases between them. The CDR3 contains 17 residues. CDR1 is MGHRA and CDR2 is YSYEKL in the germline V gene. The CDR3 loop reads CASSQDRRGTLGGELFF. The DNA for the CDR3 is TGCGCCAGCAGCCAAGATAGGCGGGGGACATTAGGCGGGGAGCTGTTTTTT.

CDR3 nucleotides: TGTGCCAGCAGCTTAACGGCAGGGGCCAATTCACCCCTCCACTTT. It yields the protein CASSLTAGANSPLHF. The rearrangement uses TRBV7-3 and TRBJ1-6; maybe TRBD1 (6 bases). The V and J ends lost 0 bases and 7 bases respectively, with 10 bases between them. The CDR3 is 15 amino acids. Germline CDR1 and CDR2: SGHTA and FQGTGA.

The V and J genes are TRBV12-3 or TRBV12-4 and TRBJ1-5; no clear D gene. This CDR3 region has 12 residues. The V and J ends lost 6 bases and 4 bases respectively, with 7 bases between them. The CDR3: CASSSQNQPQHF. The CDR3 region has the DNA TGTGCCAGCAGCTCGCAGAATCAGCCCCAGCATTTT.

The CDR3: CASSPEGPYGYTF. For the CDR3, the DNA is TGTGCCAGCTCACCGGAGGGTCCCTATGGCTACACCTTC. The gene calls are TRBV18 and TRBJ1-2, with D uncertain. The CDR3 has 13 residues. In germline, CDR1 is KGHSH, CDR2 LQKENI. V lost 3 bases and J lost 4, with 9 bases in between. The full variable domain, its missing parts supplied by reference TRBV18 and TRBJ1-2, is NAGVMQNPRHLVRRRGQEARLRCSPMKGHSHVYWYRQLPEEGLKFMVYLQKENIIDESGMPKERFSAEFPKEGPSILRIQQVVRGDSAAYFCASSPEGPYGYTFGSGTRLTVV.

The J gene is TRBJ2-1, the V gene TRBV2; D perhaps matches TRBD2 (5 bases). Germline loops: CDR1 SNHLY, CDR2 FYNNEI. CDR3 length equals 13 residues. V gave up 1 base and J gave up 10 bases, with 11 bases separating them. DNA for the CDR3: TGTGCCAGCAGTGAAGTAGAAGGCGGGGAGCAGTTCTTC. It translates to CASSEVEGGEQFF.

This CDR3 is CSVESGSANTGELFF. The CDR3, as DNA: TGCAGCGTTGAAAGTGGTAGCGCGAACACCGGGGAGCTGTTTTTT. The chain has TRBV29-1 and TRBJ2-2, with TRBD2 as a possible D gene (5 bases). CDR1 and CDR2 from the germline V gene are SQVTM and ANQGSEA. Deletions cut 2 bases from V and 0 bases from J, with 10 bases between. CDR3 size: 15 residues.

The rearrangement uses TRBV18 and TRBJ2-7, with D possibly TRBD2 on 6 matching bases. The germline gives CDR1 KGHSH, CDR2 LQKENI. The CDR3 length is 14 residues. Between the trimmed V and J ends, which lost 3 bases and 6 bases, there was a span of 15 bases. The CDR3, as DNA: TGTGCCAGCTCACCTGGGCCGTGGGGAGGCGAGCAGTACGTC. This encodes CASSPGPWGGEQYV.